These 30 T cell receptor beta chains share one sample of origin, sequenced in a study of shared clonotypes between healthy human individuals. Positive CCR7 selection of CD45RO-negative cells yielded the naive CD8 cells, and terminally differentiated effector memory CD45RA+ cells were excluded. Profiling relied on immunoSEQ multiplex PCR, and the TCRdb table lists in-frame clones only, not all of them. The table includes under 700,000 clones, 85% to 95% detected once. The sample was naive CD8+ T cells sorted from blood. The receptors were sampled from a young woman in good health.

This chain links TRBV7-8 with TRBJ2-1; possible D gene TRBD1, 5 bases. This CDR3 is 14 amino acids long. Per the germline V gene, CDR1 is SGHVS and CDR2 is FQNEAQ. With 1 base removed from V and 5 bases from J, the gap between germline ends came to 9 bases. The CDR3 DNA reads TGTGCCAGCAGCTTAGAACCAGGGAACAATGAGCAGTTCTTC. This codes for CASSLEPGNNEQFF.

J is TRBJ1-1 and V is TRBV7-2; D possibly corresponds to TRBD1 (6 bases). Germline CDR1 SGHTA, CDR2 FQGNSA. Trimming took off 5 bases at V and 1 base at J, with 17 bases between the two ends. This CDR3 has 16 residues. CDR3 coding DNA: TGTGCCAGCAGCGAAATCTCGACAGGAGAGAACACTGAAGCTTTCTTT. This codes for CASSEISTGENTEAFF.

V and J are TRBV28 and TRBJ2-7; D gene ambiguous. Per germline, CDR1 MDHEN and CDR2 SYDVKM. Trimming shortened V by 3 bases and J by 0 bases, and 12 bases separated the two germline ends. The length of the CDR3 is 15 residues. The CDR3 loop reads CASSFGEIGSYEQYF. The CDR3 bases are TGTGCCAGCAGTTTTGGGGAAATTGGCTCCTACGAGCAGTACTTC.

V usage is TRBV7-8 and J usage is TRBJ2-7, with D tentatively TRBD2 (5 bases). The CDR3 is made up of 14 amino acids. Germline V gene lookup returns CDR1 SGHVS and CDR2 FQNEAQ. The V gene lost 1 base and the J gene lost 2 bases, with 9 bases spanning the gap. The CDR3 DNA sequence: TGTGCCAGCAGCTTAGGGACTGGACCCTACGAGCAGTACTTC. Protein sequence: CASSLGTGPYEQYF.

The V call is TRBV2, the J call TRBJ2-1; D remains ambiguous. The CDR3 extends over 15 amino acids. Germline V gene lookup returns CDR1 SNHLY and CDR2 FYNNEI. V lost 3 bases to trimming and J lost 0 bases, with 9 bases between them. In DNA form, the CDR3 reads TGTGCCAGCAGTGATGGGAAGAGCTCCTACAATGAGCAGTTCTTC. Its protein is CASSDGKSSYNEQFF.

This chain links TRBV29-1 with TRBJ2-7, with D unresolved. Germline-derived CDR1 and CDR2 are SQVTM and ANQGSEA. This CDR3 comprises 11 residues. V shed 7 bases and J shed 0 bases, with 7 bases lying between them. CDR3 residues: CSAISSYEQYF. The CDR3 bases are TGCAGCGCCATATCCTCCTACGAGCAGTACTTC.

Notes on this clone: Other nucleotide sequences from this sample produce the same CDR3. The chain combines TRBV19 with TRBJ1-2; 11 bases map to TRBD1. J lost 5 bases, V lost 11 bases, and 4 bases had no gene match. Looked up from germline, CDR1 is LNHDA and CDR2 is SQIVND (reference sequence). The CDR3 runs to 12 residues. DNA of the CDR3: TGTGCCGGGACAGGGGGAGCATATGGCTACACCTTC. Encoded protein: CAGTGGAYGYTF.

This chain links TRBV7-8 with TRBJ1-4; possibly TRBD1 for D (6 bases). V lost 5 bases and J 2 bases, leaving 12 bases between the germline ends. This CDR3 has 15 amino acids. Germline V gene data show CDR1 as SGHVS and CDR2 as FQNEAQ. CDR3 sequence reads: CASSPSGGTNEKLFF. In DNA form, the CDR3 reads TGTGCCAGCAGCCCGTCGGGGGGCACTAATGAAAAACTGTTTTTT.

The chain has TRBV2 and TRBJ2-7, with D unclear. Trimming took 5 bases from V and 4 from J, leaving 15 bases between them. The CDR3 length is 14 residues. The germline CDR1 and CDR2 sequences are SNHLY and FYNNEI. The CDR3 loop reads CASSSLGSFYEQYF. The CDR3, as DNA: TGTGCCAGCAGTAGTTTGGGTAGCTTTTACGAGCAGTACTTC.

The chain combines TRBV18 with TRBJ1-1; D ambiguous. Germline-derived CDR1 and CDR2 are KGHSH and LQKENI. The germline V and J ends were trimmed by 4 bases and 7 bases, with 13 bases remaining between them. The CDR3 length is 13 residues. The CDR3 sequence: CASSRRKTHEAFF. DNA for the CDR3: TGTGCCAGCTCACGACGAAAGACCCATGAAGCTTTCTTT.

The chain combines TRBV7-9 with TRBJ2-7; the D call may be TRBD1 or TRBD2 (5 bases each). Trimming took 5 bases from V and 3 from J, leaving 14 bases between them. In germline, CDR1 is SEHNR, CDR2 FQNEAQ (reference sequence). The CDR3 has 14 residues. The DNA of the CDR3 is TGTGCCAGCAGCCCCTTGCTGGGGGACTACGAGCAGTACTTC. Encoded protein: CASSPLLGDYEQYF. Full variable domain (missing parts from reference TRBV7-9 and TRBJ2-7): DTGVSQNPRHKITKRGQNVTFRCDPISEHNRLYWYRQTLGQGPEFLTYFQNEAQLEKSRLLSDRFSAERPKGSFSTLEIQRTEQGDSAMYLCASSPLLGDYEQYFGPGTRLTVT.

The chain links TRBV7-9 to TRBJ1-4, with D unresolved. The germline V gene encodes CDR1 SEHNR and CDR2 FQNEAQ (reference sequence). V was trimmed by 4 bases and J by 7 bases, leaving 19 bases between them. The CDR3 consists of 16 residues. The CDR3 protein is CASSSNQPPGGEKLFF. For the CDR3, the DNA is TGTGCCAGCAGCTCCAACCAACCTCCCGGAGGTGAAAAACTGTTTTTT. Full variable domain (remainder filled in from reference TRBV7-9 and TRBJ1-4): DTGVSQNPRHKITKRGQNVTFRCDPISEHNRLYWYRQTLGQGPEFLTYFQNEAQLEKSRLLSDRFSAERPKGSFSTLEIQRTEQGDSAMYLCASSSNQPPGGEKLFFGSGTQLSVL.

J is TRBJ2-1 and V is TRBV5-1; weak D call: TRBD2 (5 bases). Trimming took off 7 bases at V and 8 bases at J, with 10 bases between the two ends. The CDR3 has 11 amino acids. CDR1 SGHRS and CDR2 YFSETQ come from the germline V gene. The CDR3 nucleotides are TGCGCCAGCCCCCTAGCCGATGAGCAGTTCTTC. Residues: CASPLADEQFF.

The chain employs TRBV4-1 and TRBJ2-7; 7 positions match TRBD2. The V gene's germline CDR1 is MGHRA and CDR2 YSYEKL. The ends lost 4 bases at V and 1 base at J; junction bases unmatched: 7. The CDR3 is made up of 15 amino acids. CDR3 sequence: CASSLGLGRSYEQYF. For the CDR3, the DNA is TGCGCCAGCAGCCTCGGGCTCGGGAGGTCCTACGAGCAGTACTTC.

The chain uses TRBV7-5 and TRBJ2-5. TRBV7-5 is a pseudogene locus. The CDR3 is 12 amino acids. The CDR3 DNA follows: TGTGTCAGAAGCTTAGCGGGAAGGACCCAGTACTTC. It specifies CVRSLAGRTQYF.

This clone was counted once. The chain links TRBV6-5 to TRBJ1-1; D unclear. Germline CDR1 MNHEY, CDR2 SVGAGI. The CDR3 sequence is 15 residues long. Trimming removed 10 bases at V and 3 bases at J, with 21 bases between. CDR3 DNA sequence: TGTGCCACCTCCCCAGTTCGACACCGGTACACTGAAGCTTTCTTT. Its protein product is CATSPVRHRYTEAFF.

CDR3 amino acids: CASSLADRFSPLHF. The CDR3 coding sequence is TGTGCCAGCAGTTTGGCGGACAGGTTTTCACCCCTCCACTTT. The chain employs TRBV27 and TRBJ1-6, with TRBD1 identical over 7 bases. With V trimmed by 3 bases and J by 9 bases, 5 bases remained unmatched. Germline V CDR1 and CDR2: MNHEY, SMNVEV (reference sequence). The CDR3 covers 14 residues.

This sequence joins TRBV5-6 and TRBJ1-1; maybe TRBD1 (5 bases). Trimming pared 5 bases from V and 3 bases from J, leaving 11 bases between. CDR3 length: 13 amino acids. Germline assignment: CDR1 SGHDT and CDR2 YYEEEE. CDR3 region: CASSPDRYTEAFF. CDR3 DNA sequence: TGTGCCAGCAGTCCCGACAGATACACTGAAGCTTTCTTT.

V gene TRBV10-3 combines with J gene TRBJ2-7; weak D call: TRBD2 (5 bases). This CDR3 comprises 14 residues. Looked up from germline, CDR1 is ENHRY and CDR2 is SYGVKD. The V gene lost 7 bases and the J gene lost 1 base, with 14 bases spanning the gap. The CDR3 protein is CAITEGRTSYEQYF. The CDR3 DNA reads as TGTGCCATCACCGAGGGCAGGACTTCCTACGAGCAGTACTTC.

The chain links TRBV7-3 to TRBJ2-1; 10 bases fit TRBD2. In germline, CDR1 is SGHTA, CDR2 FQGTGA. This CDR3 is built from 19 residues. V lost 5 bases, J lost 4 bases, and 17 bases stayed unmatched. CDR3 coding DNA: TGTGCCAGCAGCGTCGACCCTACACGCGGACTAGCGGCTTACAATGAGCAGTTCTTC. This encodes CASSVDPTRGLAAYNEQFF.

The chain recombines TRBV4-2 with TRBJ2-7; D unresolved. Trimming left V 0 bases short and J 5 bases short, with 17 bases between. Germline V lookup: CDR1 LGHNA, CDR2 YNFKEQ. The CDR3 covers 16 residues. The DNA of the CDR3 is TGTGCCAGCAGCCAAGAGTACGCGGTTGAGGTTGACGAGCAGTACTTC. Protein product: CASSQEYAVEVDEQYF.

The chain recombines TRBV15 with TRBJ2-7; possibly TRBD1 or TRBD2 for D (6 bases each). Trimming removed 5 bases from V and 5 bases from J, with 19 bases in between. Germline V gene data show CDR1 as LNHNV and CDR2 as YYDKDF (reference sequence). The CDR3 is 15 amino acids. CDR3 amino acids: CATSYVGGITDEQYF. As DNA, the CDR3 is TGTGCCACCAGCTATGTAGGGGGGATCACTGACGAGCAGTACTTC.

The chain carries TRBV27 and TRBJ2-7, with TRBD2 as a possible D gene (5 bases). Trimming cost V 0 bases and J 2 bases, with 8 bases left between them. Germline V gene lookup returns CDR1 MNHEY and CDR2 SMNVEV (reference sequence). The CDR3 contains 14 residues. The CDR3 reads CASSLSDGTYEQYF. CDR3 DNA: TGTGCCAGCAGTTTATCTGACGGGACCTACGAGCAGTACTTC.

A single count supports this clone. The chain joins TRBV27 to TRBJ2-5; 12 bases agree with TRBD1. The CDR3 extends over 15 amino acids. V lost 4 bases and J lost 4; bases outside the gene matches: 4. Germline assignment: CDR1 MNHEY and CDR2 SMNVEV (reference sequence). The CDR3 bases are TGTGCCAGCAGTTGGGACAGGGGGCTTCTAGAGACCCAGTACTTC. It specifies CASSWDRGLLETQYF.

The chain couples TRBV28 to TRBJ1-5; 9 bases are shared with TRBD1. CDR3 size: 14 residues. V shed 6 bases, J shed 7 bases, and the junction held 7 bases outside the gene matches. The germline CDR1 and CDR2 sequences are MDHEN and SYDVKM. CDR3 in amino acids: CASRDRGGGQPQHF. As DNA, the CDR3 is TGTGCCAGCAGAGACAGGGGGGGAGGGCAGCCCCAGCATTTT.

This chain uses TRBV4-2 with TRBJ1-2; D call uncertain. CDR1 and CDR2 from the germline V gene are LGHNA and YNFKEQ. The V gene lost 0 bases and the J gene lost 4 bases, with 12 bases spanning the gap. This CDR3 contains 15 residues. The DNA of the CDR3 is TGTGCCAGCAGCCAAGATGGGTACCCATCCTATGGCTACACCTTC. Translation: CASSQDGYPSYGYTF.

J is TRBJ2-5 and V is TRBV15; the D gene is possibly TRBD1 (5 bases). The CDR3 extends over 15 amino acids. Between the trimmed V and J ends, which lost 1 base and 5 bases, there was a span of 14 bases. CDR1 LNHNV and CDR2 YYDKDF come from the germline V gene (reference sequence). The CDR3 nucleotides read TGTGCCACCAGCAGAGTTTGGGCTAGGGGCGAGACCCAGTACTTC. Translated: CATSRVWARGETQYF.

The chain joins TRBV30 to TRBJ2-7, with 7 nucleotides matching TRBD1. The length of the CDR3 is 13 residues. Germline V lookup: CDR1 GTSNPN, CDR2 SVGIG (reference sequence). Trimming cost V 0 bases and J 3 bases; bases outside gene matches: 2. CDR3 in DNA: TGTGCCTGGAGTGTTGCAGGGGGCTACGAGCAGTACTTC. Translation gives CAWSVAGGYEQYF.

The chain couples TRBV21-1 to TRBJ2-7; no DNA check was done on the table's D call, TRBD1. TRBV21-1 is reported as a pseudogene. The CDR3 consists of 18 residues. The CDR3 loop reads CASSNNERFLAGQGEQYF. DNA of the CDR3: TGTGCCAGCAGCAACAACGAGAGGTTCCTAGCGGGACAGGGGGAGCAGTACTTC.

This clone was observed once. Different DNA sequences within this sample yield the same CDR3. The chain recombines TRBV13 with TRBJ2-7, with a tentative D call TRBD1 (5 bases). The length of the CDR3 is 12 residues. The ends were cut back, 4 bases at V and 3 bases at J, with 7 bases in the middle. Germline lookup yields CDR1 PRHDT and CDR2 FYEKMQ (reference sequence). The CDR3 region has the DNA TGTGCCAGCAGCTCCGACAGCTACGAGCAGTACTTC. It codes for CASSSDSYEQYF. The whole variable domain, remainder taken from reference TRBV13 and TRBJ2-7, is AAGVIQSPRHLIKEKRETATLKCYPIPRHDTVYWYQQGPGQDPQFLISFYEKMQSDKGSIPDRFSAQQFSDYHSELNMSSLELGDSALYFCASSSDSYEQYFGPGTRLTVT.